These T cell receptor beta chains were read from a single sample in a study of metastatic and nonmetastatic thyroid tumors. TCRdb re-called the PCR reads through MiXCR. This table holds 11,000 or so clones, approximately 24% found once. Sample: tumor tissue. All receptors come from a female donor with papillary thyroid cancer or a benign thyroid nodule (not recorded which). Some clones in this sample may be carry-over from other donors' samples. Both conserved end residues are part of each CDR3. The D gene is left open where the match is weak. Part of the rows lack a size; the others show once, few, many or a class for expanded clones.

>few|TRBV7-2|TRBJ2-7|-
CASSPGGAGGYEQYF
TGTGCCAGCAGCCCCGGAGGCGCGGGTGGGTACGAGCAGTACTTC
>-|TRBV7-2|TRBJ1-2|-
CASSLGGSSYGYTF
TGTGCCAGCAGCTTAGGGGGCAGTTCCTATGGCTACACCTTC
>-|TRBV4-2|TRBJ2-7|-
CASSHFDGSYEQYF
TGTGCCAGCAGCCATTTCGACGGATCCTACGAGCAGTACTTC
>-|TRBV11-2|TRBJ2-7|TRBD1
CASRRASGQGWSEQYF
TGTGCCAGCAGACGCGCCTCGGGACAGGGGTGGTCCGAGCAGTACTTC
>-|TRBV2|TRBJ2-3|TRBD2
CASSDRLADSTDTQYF
TGTGCCAGCAGTGATCGGCTAGCGGATAGCACAGATACGCAGTATTTT
>few|TRBV6-1|TRBJ1-6|TRBD1
CASSRTGRNSPLHF
TGTGCCAGCAGTCGGACAGGGCGAAATTCACCCCTCCACTTT
>medium-sized|TRBV6-1|TRBJ2-5|-
CASSPGRGRETQYF
TGTGCCAGCTCCCCGGGGAGGGGGCGGGAGACCCAGTACTTC
>medium-sized|TRBV2|TRBJ2-3|-
CASSERRSTDTQYF
TGTGCCAGCAGTGAAAGGAGGAGCACAGATACGCAGTATTTT
>many|TRBV7-9|TRBJ2-7|-
CASSSPWEDKGTYEQYF
TGTGCCAGCAGCTCCCCTTGGGAGGATAAGGGGACCTACGAGCAGTACTTC
>few|TRBV19|TRBJ2-1|-
CASSPRRLNEQFF
TGTGCCAGTAGTCCCCGACGCCTCAATGAGCAGTTCTTC
>medium-sized|TRBV15|TRBJ1-2|TRBD1
CATSRDGQGGYTF
TGTGCCACCAGCAGAGATGGACAGGGGGGCTACACCTTC
>-|TRBV10-1|TRBJ1-6|TRBD1
CASSSGTGVSPLHF
TGCGCCAGCAGCTCCGGGACAGGGGTTTCACCCCTCCACTTT
>-|TRBV28|TRBJ1-2|TRBD1
CASSFERGRSYGYTF
TGTGCCAGCAGTTTTGAAAGGGGGCGCAGTTATGGCTACACCTTC
>medium-sized|TRBV2|TRBJ2-1|-
CASRATVHNEQFF
TGTGCCAGCAGAGCGACAGTACACAATGAGCAGTTCTTC
>-|TRBV6-2/TRBV6-3|TRBJ1-1|-
CASSYPGQGNTEAFF
TGTGCCAGCAGTTACCCCGGACAAGGGAACACTGAAGCTTTCTTT
>few|TRBV12-5|TRBJ2-2|TRBD1
CASETTGIGELLF
TGTGCTAGTGAAACGACAGGGATTGGGGAGCTGCTTTTT
>few|TRBV6-2/TRBV6-3|TRBJ1-2|TRBD1
CASSPTGVKSYYGYTF
TGTGCCAGCAGTCCGACAGGGGTGAAGAGTTACTATGGCTACACCTTC
>-|TRBV19|TRBJ1-2|-
CASSPDRPSLIYGYTF
TGTGCCAGTAGCCCCGACAGACCCTCCCTGATTTATGGCTACACCTTC
>medium-sized|TRBV6-5|TRBJ2-7|-
CASSYSRLNYEQYF
TGTGCCAGCAGTTACTCCAGACTCAACTACGAGCAGTACTTC
>-|TRBV28|TRBJ2-2|TRBD2
CASSFSGNAGELFF
TGTGCCAGCAGCTTTAGCGGGAACGCCGGGGAGCTGTTTTTT
>few|TRBV6-1|TRBJ2-3|TRBD2
CASTDSLSGTGDTQYF
TGTGCCAGCACCGACTCCCTCAGCGGGACGGGCGATACGCAGTATTTT
>few|TRBV28|TRBJ1-1|-
CASSPRGGSTEAFF
TGTGCCAGCAGCCCCAGGGGCGGGAGCACTGAAGCCTTCTTT
>medium-sized|TRBV12-3/TRBV12-4|TRBJ1-2|TRBD1
CASSLAGGGYTF
TGTGCCAGCAGTTTGGCAGGGGGTGGCTACACCTTC
>-|TRBV12-5|TRBJ1-5|-
CASGPASYGGQPQHF
TGTGCTAGTGGTCCTGCGAGTTATGGCGGTCAGCCCCAGCATTTT
>medium-sized|TRBV20-1|TRBJ2-3|TRBD1
CSAGRDRSTDTQYF
TGCAGTGCTGGCCGGGACAGGAGCACAGATACGCAGTATTTT
>-|TRBV24-1|TRBJ2-2|-
CATSAGLGTGELFF
TGTGCCACCAGTGCCGGCCTCGGGACCGGGGAGCTGTTTTTT
>-|TRBV11-2|TRBJ2-1|-
CASSFLPRGLENELFF
TGTGCCAGCAGCTTTCTACCCAGAGGCCTCGAGAATGAGCTGTTCTTC
>medium-sized|TRBV13|TRBJ1-1|-
CASSLYQGSEAFF
TGTGCCAGCAGCTTGTATCAGGGTTCTGAAGCTTTCTTT
>medium-sized|TRBV5-1|TRBJ1-1|TRBD1
CASSTGQPNTEAFF
TGCGCCAGCAGCACGGGACAGCCGAACACTGAAGCTTTCTTT
>many|TRBV2|TRBJ2-5|-
CASSVRGGGGETQYF
TGTGCCAGCAGTGTTAGAGGGGGGGGAGGGGAGACCCAGTACTTC
>few|TRBV6-1|TRBJ2-1|TRBD2
CASTDGAGGANNEQFF
TGTGCCAGCACCGATGGAGCGGGAGGGGCCAACAATGAGCAGTTCTTC
>medium-sized|TRBV6-1|TRBJ2-1|TRBD2
CASTNRGRAISEQFF
TGTGCCAGCACAAATAGAGGGAGGGCCATAAGTGAGCAATTCTTC
>-|TRBV6-1|TRBJ1-2|TRBD1
CGCSTPGQGGYGYTF
TGTGGGTGCAGTACCCCGGGACAGGGCGGCTATGGCTACACCTTC
>few|TRBV6-2/TRBV6-3|TRBJ2-3|-
CASTLNRAADTQYF
TGTGCCAGCACCCTCAACAGGGCCGCAGATACGCAGTATTTT
>few|TRBV6-1|TRBJ1-5|-
CASRGRTLAPGTQHF
TGTGCCAGCAGAGGTAGGACCTTAGCCCCGGGGACCCAGCATTTT
>-|TRBV6-9|TRBJ1-6|-
CASSYSYSDSPLHF
TGTGCCAGCAGTTACTCGTATTCCGATTCACCCCTCCACTTT
>-|TRBV28|TRBJ2-1|-
CASYSSDPYNEQFF
TGTGCCAGCTATTCTAGCGATCCCTACAATGAGCAGTTCTTC
>-|TRBV6-5|TRBJ2-1|-
CASSYEGEASEQFF
TGTGCCAGCAGTTACGAAGGGGAAGCGAGTGAGCAGTTCTTC
>-|TRBV11-2|TRBJ1-6|-
CASSLTGLGGNSPLHF
TGTGCCAGCAGCCTCACAGGGTTGGGGGGAAATTCACCCCTCCACTTT
>few|TRBV28|TRBJ2-3|-
CASSLAGGAADTQYF
TGTGCCAGCAGTTTAGCCGGGGGAGCGGCAGATACGCAGTATTTT
>once|TRBV4-2|TRBJ2-1|-
CASSQVSGGTGDEQFF
TGTGCCAGCAGCCAAGTCAGTGGAGGCACGGGGGATGAGCAGTTCTTC
>few|TRBV27|TRBJ2-1|-
CASSSLGYEQFF
TGTGCCAGCAGTTCGCTAGGCTATGAGCAGTTCTTC